This T cell receptor beta chain emerged from a study of human T cells and chemical hapten exposure. Study results and caveats: Patch test score rose with PT1 expanded TCR count, significant at thresholds 8, 16 and 32, not 4.

The time point denotes: patch test 1, 2 weeks after DPC sensitization. The treatment is: therapeutic diphenylcyclopropenone sensitization with weekly scalp DPC. This clonotype was found many times. Its antigen is still unknown. In germline, CDR1 is LGHDT, CDR2 YNNKEL (reference sequence). The CDR3 loop spans 15 amino acids. The V gene end was trimmed by 3 bases and the J gene end by 5 bases; junction bases not matched to a gene: 9. Individual cDNA molecules each carried unique molecular identifiers attached by the library. Each CDR3 protein gets one entry after TCRdb re-called the RACE reads with MiXCR. The table has around 380,000 distinct CDR3 sequences, approximately 4.4% seen once.

The sample here was whole blood, taken in connection with sensitization to the hapten diphenylcyclopropenone (DPC). This rearrangement joins TRBV3-1 to TRBJ1-2; 7 nucleotides line up with TRBD1. This receptor was taken from a woman aged 50 to 65 with alopecia areata. Some clones in this sample may be carry-over from other donors' samples. CDR3 in DNA: TGTGCCAGCAGCCAGGGGCGGACAGGATCATATGGCTACACCTTC. This sequence encodes CASSQGRTGSYGYTF.